The 20 T cell receptor beta chains listed next were all sequenced from one sample in a study of T cell responses to AZD1222 COVID-19 vaccine. Clones were sequenced by immunoSEQ multiplex PCR, and TCRdb holds only the in-frame ones, with some missing. The sample yields 100,000 to 150,000 clones, 80% to 90% seen once. The sample consisted of peripheral blood, taken on day 0 of AZD1222 vaccination. These receptors came from an adult in good health.

The chain joins TRBV28 to TRBJ2-1; 9 bases line up with TRBD2. Trimming at V came to 3 bases and at J to 5 bases, leaving 2 bases not matched to a gene. The germline gives CDR1 MDHEN, CDR2 SYDVKM. The CDR3 spans 14 residues. CDR3 in amino acids: CASSLLAGNNEQFF. In nucleotides, the CDR3 is TGTGCCAGCAGTTTGCTAGCGGGAAACAATGAGCAGTTCTTC.

The chain carries TRBV9 and TRBJ1-6, with D hard to call. V was trimmed by 3 bases and J by 5 bases, leaving 9 bases between them. CDR1 is SGDLS, CDR2 YYNGEE, per germline. The CDR3 runs to 14 residues. The CDR3 DNA sequence: TGTGCCAGCAGCGAACAGCAAAATAATTCACCCCTCCACTTT. Encoded protein: CASSEQQNNSPLHF.

The rearrangement links TRBV15 to TRBJ1-5; no definite D call. Per germline, CDR1 LNHNV and CDR2 YYDKDF (reference sequence). This CDR3 has 14 amino acids. V was shortened by 8 bases and J by 0 bases, with 11 bases between the two germline ends. CDR3 sequence: CATGLGPSNQPQHF. The DNA of the CDR3 is TGTGCCACCGGGCTAGGACCTAGCAATCAGCCCCAGCATTTT.

This clone was picked up one time. V and J are TRBV10-3 and TRBJ2-2; TRBD1 matches 8 bases. The CDR3 is 15 amino acids. After removal of 7 bases from V and 2 bases from J, the junction contained 6 bases not matched to a gene. Germline lookup yields CDR1 ENHRY and CDR2 SYGVKD. The DNA for the CDR3 is TGTGCCATCAAGGTTGGGACAGGCAACACCGGGGAGCTGTTTTTT. This sequence encodes CAIKVGTGNTGELFF.

This clone appeared once. The chain combines TRBV5-1 with TRBJ1-4; a weak D match, TRBD1 (6 bases). This CDR3 has 15 amino acids. Trimming removed 0 bases from V and 3 bases from J, with 9 bases in between. Germline V CDR1 and CDR2: SGHRS, YFSETQ. CDR3 amino acids: CASSLDREPNEKLFF. The CDR3 coding sequence is TGCGCCAGCAGCTTGGACAGGGAACCTAATGAAAAACTGTTTTTT.

CDR3 residues: CASGEQLSGNTIYF. The DNA of the CDR3 is TGTGCCAGCGGAGAGCAGCTCTCTGGAAACACCATATATTTT. The chain is built from TRBV28 and TRBJ1-3; D is undetermined. V lost 8 bases and J 0 bases, leaving 11 bases between the germline ends. CDR1 and CDR2 (germline): MDHEN, SYDVKM. This CDR3 region has 14 residues.

The chain couples TRBV19 to TRBJ2-7; 7 bases agree with TRBD1. The germline V gene has CDR1 LNHDA and CDR2 SQIVND (reference sequence). The trim removed 9 bases at V and 0 bases at J, leaving 11 bases unmatched. The CDR3 sequence is 15 residues long. CDR3 in amino acids: CASTERDSLSYEQYF. For the CDR3, the DNA is TGTGCCAGCACCGAGAGGGACAGCCTCTCCTACGAGCAGTACTTC.

This clone was observed a handful of times. This sequence joins TRBV6-2 or TRBV6-3 and TRBJ2-7; TRBD2 matches at 7 bases. The CDR3 is made up of 13 amino acids. Germline V gives CDR1 MNHEY, CDR2 SVGEGT. V was pared by 0 bases and J by 6 bases, with 2 bases of the junction left unmatched. In DNA, the CDR3 is TGTGCCAGCAGTTACTCCGCTAGCGGCGAGCAGTACTTC. Its protein product is CASSYSASGEQYF.

The rearrangement links TRBV28 to TRBJ1-4; D unclear. The CDR3 has 14 amino acids. Germline V CDR1 and CDR2: MDHEN, SYDVKM. V was pared by 6 bases and J by 8 bases, with 16 bases between. The CDR3 loop is CASRIRGSNEKLFF. The CDR3 region has the DNA TGTGCCAGCAGGATTCGAGGGTCGAACGAAAAACTGTTTTTT.

This clone has only one observation. J is TRBJ1-6 and V is TRBV5-5; 9 nucleotides align to TRBD1. The CDR3 length is 18 residues. Germline values: CDR1 SGHKS, CDR2 YYEKEE (reference sequence). V gave up 3 bases and J gave up 9 bases; unmatched junction bases: 16. DNA of the CDR3: TGTGCCAGCAGCTCCGGGACAGGGTTGAGGTTAGGTCCTTCACCCCTCCACTTT. Protein: CASSSGTGLRLGPSPLHF. Full variable domain (remainder filled in from reference TRBV5-5 and TRBJ1-6): DAGVTQSPTHLIKTRGQQVTLRCSPISGHKSVSWYQQVLGQGPQFIFQYYEKEERGRGNFPDRFSARQFPNYSSELNVNALLLGDSALYLCASSSGTGLRLGPSPLHFGNGTRLTVT.

The V and J genes are TRBV10-3 and TRBJ1-3; D unclear. The CDR3 is 14 residues long. V lost 3 bases and J 2 bases, leaving 8 bases between the germline ends. Germline CDR1 is ENHRY and CDR2 is SYGVKD. CDR3 DNA sequence: TGTGCCATCAGTGAAACGACTGCTGGAAACACCATATATTTT. Its protein product is CAISETTAGNTIYF.

A single count supports this clone. CDR3 residues: CAISEPDAPGFVEQFF. In nucleotides, the CDR3 is TGTGCCATCAGTGAGCCTGACGCACCGGGATTTGTTGAGCAGTTCTTC. The V and J genes are TRBV10-3 and TRBJ2-1; D is perhaps TRBD2 (5 bases). CDR3 length equals 16 residues. Looked up from germline, CDR1 is ENHRY and CDR2 is SYGVKD. V was cut by 2 bases and J by 9 bases, with 20 bases left in between.

The chain joins TRBV12-5 to TRBJ2-3; D unresolved. The V gene's germline CDR1 is LGHNT and CDR2 FRNRAP. This CDR3 comprises 13 residues. The V gene lost 5 bases and the J gene lost 1 base, with 7 bases spanning the gap. This chain's CDR3 is CASGTEGTDTQYF. The CDR3 nucleotides are TGTGCTAGTGGTACCGAGGGCACAGATACGCAGTATTTT.

This clone was counted only a few times. The chain carries TRBV3-1 (or the pseudogene TRBV3-2) and TRBJ1-1, with TRBD1 as a possible D gene (5 bases). Trimming pared 2 bases from V and 2 bases from J, leaving 12 bases between. CDR1 and CDR2 (germline): LGHDT, YNNKEL (reference sequence). This CDR3 has 15 amino acids. The CDR3 loop is CASSQPWDGNTEAFF. In DNA, the CDR3 is TGTGCCAGCAGCCAACCATGGGACGGAAACACTGAAGCTTTCTTT.

The V call is TRBV5-1, the J call TRBJ1-1, with a possible D match to TRBD1 (5 bases). Germline V gene lookup returns CDR1 SGHRS and CDR2 YFSETQ. V gave up 3 bases and J gave up 1 base, with 19 bases separating them. CDR3 length equals 17 residues. CDR3 region: CASSYAPGAPKNTEAFF. Here the CDR3 DNA reads TGCGCCAGCAGCTATGCTCCCGGGGCACCGAAGAACACTGAAGCTTTCTTT.

This clone was seen only a few times. The chain uses TRBV30 and TRBJ1-1; no clear D gene. CDR3 size: 17 residues. Trimming removed 3 bases from V and 1 base from J, with 21 bases in between. Germline V gives CDR1 GTSNPN, CDR2 SVGIG (reference sequence). CDR3 nucleotides: TGTGCCTGGAGGAATTCCGCGTTCTTTCTGGGGAACACTGAAGCTTTCTTT. Translation gives CAWRNSAFFLGNTEAFF.

The chain couples TRBV6-2 or TRBV6-3 to TRBJ1-5, with no clear D. The V gene's germline CDR1 is MNHEY and CDR2 SVGEGT. V dropped 1 base and J dropped 4 bases, with 5 bases sitting between them. The CDR3 is 13 residues long. The DNA for the CDR3 is TGTGCCAGCAGTTACTTCAGGAATCAGCCCCAGCATTTT. It codes for CASSYFRNQPQHF.

This sequence joins TRBV10-1 and TRBJ1-6; D unresolved. Per the germline V gene, CDR1 is WNHNN and CDR2 is SYGVQD (reference sequence). V lost 6 bases to trimming and J lost 7 bases, with 10 bases between them. CDR3 length equals 13 residues. CDR3 sequence (DNA): TGCGCCAGCAGGATTAGGCGGAATTCACCCCTCCACTTT. This sequence encodes CASRIRRNSPLHF.

In this sample, this clone turned up once. V gene TRBV7-2 combines with J gene TRBJ2-1; TRBD2 matches at 7 bases. After removal of 9 bases from V and 1 base from J, the junction contained 6 bases not matched to a gene. Looked up from germline, CDR1 is SGHTA and CDR2 is FQGNSA. This CDR3 has 14 amino acids. The CDR3 coding sequence is TGTGCCAGTGCGGGGGATCCTTCCTACAATGAGCAGTTCTTC. This gives the protein CASAGDPSYNEQFF.

The chain is built from TRBV6-2 or TRBV6-3 and TRBJ1-2, with D possibly matching TRBD1 (5 bases). Germline V lookup: CDR1 MNHEY, CDR2 SVGEGT. The CDR3 sequence is 15 residues long. Trimming removed 0 bases from V and 4 bases from J, with 12 bases in between. The CDR3 here is CASSYSRGERYGYTF. DNA of the CDR3: TGTGCCAGCAGTTACTCGCGAGGGGAGCGCTATGGCTACACCTTC.